Following are 11 T cell receptor beta chains from one sample sequenced in a study of OX40 agonist ivuxolimab in advanced cancers. Profiled with immunoSEQ multiplex PCR; TCRdb holds only in-frame clones, not every one. The sample records 35,000 to 40,000 clones, approximately 79% being singletons. The starting material was CD4+ or CD8+ T cells sorted from blood, obtained in a trial of the OX40 agonist ivuxolimab. The origin of the receptors is an adult with an advanced solid tumor such as melanoma, head and neck, liver or kidney cancer.

The chain links TRBV5-4 to TRBJ1-1, with D possibly TRBD1 on 5 matching bases. Trimming removed 0 bases at V and 5 bases at J, with 14 bases between. Per the germline V gene, CDR1 is SGHNT and CDR2 is YYREEE (reference sequence). The CDR3 length is 15 residues. CDR3 sequence: CASSLDLLTATEAFF. The CDR3 region has the DNA TGTGCCAGCAGCTTGGACCTCCTGACAGCAACTGAAGCTTTCTTT.

The sample holds one count of this clone. This chain links TRBV10-3 with TRBJ1-1; D gene unclear. Trimming removed 2 bases at V and 6 bases at J, with 10 bases between. The CDR3 length is 13 residues. The V gene's germline CDR1 is ENHRY and CDR2 SYGVKD. The DNA for the CDR3 is TGTGCCATCAGTGAGACTTCGGGTTCTGAAGCTTTCTTT. This sequence encodes CAISETSGSEAFF.

This clone has a single count. The chain uses TRBV4-1 and TRBJ2-7, with D possibly called TRBD1 or TRBD2 (5 bases each). The germline V gene has CDR1 MGHRA and CDR2 YSYEKL. V shed 2 bases and J shed 6 bases, with 11 bases lying between them. CDR3 size: 13 residues. As DNA, the CDR3 is TGCGCCAGCAGCCAATGGGGGAGCAGCGAGCAGTACTTC. Encoded protein: CASSQWGSSEQYF.

The genes are TRBV9 and TRBJ1-2; D unresolved. The CDR3 totals 16 residues. Germline V gene data show CDR1 as SGDLS and CDR2 as YYNGEE. Trimming shortened V by 5 bases and J by 3 bases, and 20 bases separated the two germline ends. CDR3 in amino acids: CASSAGRDREDYGYTF. The CDR3 DNA is TGTGCCAGCAGTGCCGGGAGGGATCGGGAGGACTATGGCTACACCTTC.

V and J are TRBV7-2 and TRBJ2-1; 7 bases agree with TRBD2. Germline values: CDR1 SGHTA, CDR2 FQGNSA. This CDR3 is 15 amino acids long. The junction had 14 bases not matched to a gene; V was cut back by 1 base and J by 14 bases. The CDR3 here is CASSLGLAAINKKFF. The CDR3 coding sequence is TGTGCCAGCAGCTTAGGGCTAGCGGCCATAAACAAGAAGTTCTTC. Combining the CDR3 with reference TRBV7-2 and TRBJ2-1 gives the whole variable domain GAGVSQSPSNKVTEKGKDVELRCDPISGHTALYWYRQSLGQGLEFLIYFQGNSAPDKSGLPSDRFSAERTGGSVSTLTIQRTQQEDSAVYLCASSLGLAAINKKFFGPGTRLTVL.

The rearrangement uses TRBV6-6 and TRBJ2-5; no clear D gene. CDR3 size: 12 residues. The germline CDR1 and CDR2 sequences are MNHNY and SVGAGI (reference sequence). Trimming pared 6 bases from V and 5 bases from J, leaving 10 bases between. DNA of the CDR3: TGTGCCAGCAGCCCCGCCGGGGAGACCCAGTACTTC. The encoded protein is CASSPAGETQYF.

In its sample, this clone ranks as medium-sized. The rearrangement uses TRBV10-3 and TRBJ2-3, with 11 bases identical to TRBD2. This CDR3 has 11 residues. J gave up 6 bases and V 11 bases, and 1 base lay outside the gene matches. CDR1 and CDR2 (germline): ENHRY, SYGVKD. Here the CDR3 DNA reads TGTGCCGCTAGCGGGAGGGATACGCAGTATTTT. Its protein is CAASGRDTQYF.

This clone was observed a single time. The rearrangement links TRBV18 to TRBJ2-1; tentatively, D is TRBD2 (6 bases). There are 13 residues in the CDR3. From germline, CDR1 is KGHSH and CDR2 LQKENI. V lost 3 bases to trimming and J lost 9 bases, with 12 bases between them. Here the CDR3 DNA reads TGTGCCAGCTCACCCCGGAAAGCGGGTGAGCAGTTCTTC. Amino acids: CASSPRKAGEQFF.

This clone came up once. V and J are TRBV5-1 and TRBJ1-2; no clear D gene. This CDR3 is 13 amino acids long. V was clipped by 4 bases and J by 5 bases, with 12 bases between them. Germline V gene data show CDR1 as SGHRS and CDR2 as YFSETQ. Written as DNA, the CDR3 is TGCGCCAGCAGCCAAGGAGCCGGGTATGGCTACACCTTC. This sequence encodes CASSQGAGYGYTF.

The chain uses TRBV10-3 and TRBJ2-1, with D perhaps TRBD1 (6 bases). V lost 5 bases and J 1 base, leaving 12 bases between the germline ends. The CDR3 has 15 amino acids. Per the germline V gene, CDR1 is ENHRY and CDR2 is SYGVKD. CDR3 sequence reads: CAISPRDTSYNEQFF. The CDR3 region has the DNA TGTGCCATCAGTCCCCGGGACACTTCCTACAATGAGCAGTTCTTC.

This chain joins TRBV4-1 and TRBJ1-1, with 11 positions matching TRBD1. V lost 3 bases to trimming and J lost 6 bases; unmatched junction nucleotides: 6. The CDR3 has 15 residues. In germline, CDR1 is MGHRA, CDR2 YSYEKL. CDR3: CASSHGQGAVAEAFF. In DNA, the CDR3 is TGCGCCAGCAGCCATGGACAGGGGGCGGTGGCTGAAGCTTTCTTT.